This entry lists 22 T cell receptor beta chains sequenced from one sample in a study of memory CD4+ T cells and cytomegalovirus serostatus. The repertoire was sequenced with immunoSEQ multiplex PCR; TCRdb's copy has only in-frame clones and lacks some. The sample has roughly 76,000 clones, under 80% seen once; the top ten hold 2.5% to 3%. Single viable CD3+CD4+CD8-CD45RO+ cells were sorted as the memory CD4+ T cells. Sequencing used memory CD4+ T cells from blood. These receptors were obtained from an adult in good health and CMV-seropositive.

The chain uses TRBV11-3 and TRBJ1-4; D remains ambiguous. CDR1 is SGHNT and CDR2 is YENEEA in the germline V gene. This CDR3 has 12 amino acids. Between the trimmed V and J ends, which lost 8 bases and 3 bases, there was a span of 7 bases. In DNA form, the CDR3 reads TGTGCCAGCGGGCGTCCTAATGAAAAACTGTTTTTT. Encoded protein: CASGRPNEKLFF.

The CDR3 reads CASSPEGGGPLVDTEAFF. The CDR3 nucleotides read TGCGCCAGCAGTCCCGAGGGGGGCGGACCCCTTGTGGACACTGAAGCTTTCTTT. The J gene is TRBJ1-1, the V gene TRBV23-1, with D maybe TRBD1 (6 bases). TRBV23-1 is classed as an ORF, of uncertain function. This CDR3 is built from 18 residues. Trimming took 4 bases from V and 3 from J, leaving 24 bases between them.

The CDR3 sequence: CASSLEANTGELFF. Written as DNA, the CDR3 is TGCGCCAGCAGCTTAGAAGCGAACACCGGGGAGCTGTTTTTT. The rearrangement uses TRBV5-1 and TRBJ2-2; D gene unclear. Germline V gives CDR1 SGHRS, CDR2 YFSETQ. Between the trimmed V and J ends, which lost 2 bases and 0 bases, there was a span of 5 bases. The CDR3 has 14 amino acids.

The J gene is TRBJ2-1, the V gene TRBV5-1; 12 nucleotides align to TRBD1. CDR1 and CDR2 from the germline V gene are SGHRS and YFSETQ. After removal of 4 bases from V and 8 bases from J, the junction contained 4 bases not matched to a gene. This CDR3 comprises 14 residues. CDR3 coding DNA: TGCGCCAGCAGCGGGACAGGGGGCTCCGATGAGCAGTTCTTC. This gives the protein CASSGTGGSDEQFF. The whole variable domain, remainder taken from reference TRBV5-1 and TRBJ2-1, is KAGVTQTPRYLIKTRGQQVTLSCSPISGHRSVSWYQQTPGQGLQFLFEYFSETQRNKGNFPGRFSGRQFSNSRSEMNVSTLELGDSALYLCASSGTGGSDEQFFGPGTRLTVL.

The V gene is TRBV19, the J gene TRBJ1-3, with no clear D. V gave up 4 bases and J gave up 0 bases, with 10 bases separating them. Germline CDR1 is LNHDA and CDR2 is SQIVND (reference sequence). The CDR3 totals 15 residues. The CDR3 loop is CASSKGVHSGNTIYF. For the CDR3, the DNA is TGTGCCAGTAGTAAGGGAGTCCACTCTGGAAACACCATATATTTT. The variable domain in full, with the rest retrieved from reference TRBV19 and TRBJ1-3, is DGGITQSPKYLFRKEGQNVTLSCEQNLNHDAMYWYRQDPGQGLRLIYYSQIVNDFQKGDIAEGYSVSREKKESFPLTVTSAQKNPTAFYLCASSKGVHSGNTIYFGEGSWLTVV.

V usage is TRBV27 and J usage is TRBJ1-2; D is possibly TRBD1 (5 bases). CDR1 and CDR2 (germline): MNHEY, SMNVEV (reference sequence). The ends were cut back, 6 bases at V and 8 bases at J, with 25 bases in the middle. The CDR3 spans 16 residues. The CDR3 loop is CASSLTGGTSRGGYTF. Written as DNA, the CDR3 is TGTGCCAGCAGCCTTACTGGGGGGACCTCCCGAGGGGGCTACACCTTC.

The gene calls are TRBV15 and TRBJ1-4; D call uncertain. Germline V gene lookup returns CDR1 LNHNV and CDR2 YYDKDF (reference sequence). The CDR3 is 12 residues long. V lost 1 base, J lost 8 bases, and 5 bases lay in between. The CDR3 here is CATSRAREKLFF. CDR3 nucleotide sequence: TGTGCCACCAGCAGAGCGCGAGAAAAACTGTTTTTT.

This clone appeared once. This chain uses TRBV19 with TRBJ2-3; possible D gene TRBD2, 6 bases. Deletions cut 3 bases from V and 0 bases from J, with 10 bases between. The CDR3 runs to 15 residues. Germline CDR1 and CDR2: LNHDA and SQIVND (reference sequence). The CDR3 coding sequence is TGTGCCAGTAGTATGGGGCGGGGTAGCACAGATACGCAGTATTTT. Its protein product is CASSMGRGSTDTQYF.

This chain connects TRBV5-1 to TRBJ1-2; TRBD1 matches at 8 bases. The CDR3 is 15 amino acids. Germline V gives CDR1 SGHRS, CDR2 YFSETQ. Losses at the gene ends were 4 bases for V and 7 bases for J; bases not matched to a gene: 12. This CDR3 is CASSPWPRGQAGYTF. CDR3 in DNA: TGCGCCAGCAGCCCATGGCCCAGGGGGCAGGCTGGCTACACCTTC.

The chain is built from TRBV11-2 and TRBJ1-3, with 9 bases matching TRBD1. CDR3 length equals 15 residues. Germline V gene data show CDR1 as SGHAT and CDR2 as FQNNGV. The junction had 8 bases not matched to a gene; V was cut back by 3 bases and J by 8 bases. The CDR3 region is CASSFTGTGRDTIYF. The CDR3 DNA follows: TGTGCCAGCAGCTTTACCGGGACAGGGAGAGACACCATATATTTT.

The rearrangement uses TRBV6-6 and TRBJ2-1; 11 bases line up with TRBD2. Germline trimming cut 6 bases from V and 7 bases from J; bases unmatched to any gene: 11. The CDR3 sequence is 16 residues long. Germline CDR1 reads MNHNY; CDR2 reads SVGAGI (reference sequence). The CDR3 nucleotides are TGTGCCAGCAGAGCCCTCCTAGCGGGGGGAAGGAATGAGCAGTTCTTC. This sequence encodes CASRALLAGGRNEQFF.

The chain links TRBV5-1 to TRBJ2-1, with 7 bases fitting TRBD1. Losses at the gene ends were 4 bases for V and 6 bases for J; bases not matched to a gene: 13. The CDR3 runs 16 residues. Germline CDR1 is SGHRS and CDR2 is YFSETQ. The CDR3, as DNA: TGCGCCAGCAGCGACAATGTAGGGACAGCTTTCAATGAGCAGTTCTTC. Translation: CASSDNVGTAFNEQFF.

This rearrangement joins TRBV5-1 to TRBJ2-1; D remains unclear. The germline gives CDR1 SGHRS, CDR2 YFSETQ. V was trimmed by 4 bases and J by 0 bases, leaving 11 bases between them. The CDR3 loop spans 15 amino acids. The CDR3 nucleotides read TGCGCCAGCAGCCGAACTTTAAGCTCCTACAATGAGCAGTTCTTC. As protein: CASSRTLSSYNEQFF.

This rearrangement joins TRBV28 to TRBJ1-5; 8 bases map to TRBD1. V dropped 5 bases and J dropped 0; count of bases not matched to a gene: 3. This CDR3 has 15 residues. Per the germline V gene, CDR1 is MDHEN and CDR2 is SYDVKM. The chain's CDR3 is CASSQDRASNQPQHF. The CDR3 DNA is TGTGCCAGCAGTCAGGACAGGGCTAGCAATCAGCCCCAGCATTTT.

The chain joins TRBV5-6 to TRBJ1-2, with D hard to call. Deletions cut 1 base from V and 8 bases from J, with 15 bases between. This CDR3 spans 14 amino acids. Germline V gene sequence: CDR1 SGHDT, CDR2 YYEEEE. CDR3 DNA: TGTGCCAGCAGCTTGTGGCACCTGGGCACGGGCTACACCTTC. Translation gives CASSLWHLGTGYTF.

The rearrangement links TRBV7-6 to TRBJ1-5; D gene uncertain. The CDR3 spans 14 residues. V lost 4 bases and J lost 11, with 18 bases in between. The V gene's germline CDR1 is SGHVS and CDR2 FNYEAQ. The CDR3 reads CASSSDGSSRTQHF. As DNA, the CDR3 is TGTGCCAGCAGCTCGGACGGGTCTTCGAGGACCCAGCATTTT. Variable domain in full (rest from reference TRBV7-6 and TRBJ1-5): GAGVSQSPRYKVTKRGQDVALRCDPISGHVSLYWYRQALGQGPEFLTYFNYEAQQDKSGLPNDRFSAERPEGSISTLTIQRTEQRDSAMYRCASSSDGSSRTQHFGDGTRLSIL.

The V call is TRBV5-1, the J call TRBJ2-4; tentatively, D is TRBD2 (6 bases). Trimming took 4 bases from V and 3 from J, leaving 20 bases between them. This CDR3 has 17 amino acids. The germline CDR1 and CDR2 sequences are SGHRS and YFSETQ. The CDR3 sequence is CASSIRLALRGKNIQYF. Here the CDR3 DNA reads TGCGCCAGCAGCATTAGGCTAGCGCTGCGTGGCAAAAACATTCAGTACTTC.

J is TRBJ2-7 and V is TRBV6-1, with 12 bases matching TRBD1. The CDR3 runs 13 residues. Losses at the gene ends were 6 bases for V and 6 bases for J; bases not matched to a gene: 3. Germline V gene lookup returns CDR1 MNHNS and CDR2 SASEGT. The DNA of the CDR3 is TGTGCCAGCAGCAGGGACAGGGGGCGCGAGCAGTACTTC. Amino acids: CASSRDRGREQYF.

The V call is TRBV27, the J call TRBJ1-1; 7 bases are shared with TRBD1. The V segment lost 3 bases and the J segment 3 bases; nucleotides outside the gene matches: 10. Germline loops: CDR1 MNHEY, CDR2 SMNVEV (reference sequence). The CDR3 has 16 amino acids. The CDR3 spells CASSFSGQGEDTEAFF. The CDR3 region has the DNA TGTGCCAGCAGTTTCTCAGGGCAGGGGGAGGACACTGAAGCTTTCTTT.

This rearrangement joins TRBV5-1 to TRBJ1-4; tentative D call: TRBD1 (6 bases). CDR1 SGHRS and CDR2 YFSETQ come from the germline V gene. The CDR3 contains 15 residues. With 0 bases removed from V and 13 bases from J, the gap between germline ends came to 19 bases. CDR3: CASSLVEGVMSRLFF. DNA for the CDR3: TGCGCCAGCAGCTTGGTAGAGGGGGTAATGAGTAGACTGTTTTTT.

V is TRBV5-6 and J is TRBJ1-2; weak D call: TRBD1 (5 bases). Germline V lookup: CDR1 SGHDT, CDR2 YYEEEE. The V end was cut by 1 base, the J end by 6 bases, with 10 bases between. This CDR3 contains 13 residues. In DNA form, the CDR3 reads TGTGCCAGCAGCTTGTTCACGGGGGATGGCTACACCTTC. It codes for CASSLFTGDGYTF.

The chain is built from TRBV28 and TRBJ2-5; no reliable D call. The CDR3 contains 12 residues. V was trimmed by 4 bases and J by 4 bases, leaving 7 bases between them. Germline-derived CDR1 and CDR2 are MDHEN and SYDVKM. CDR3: CASSSNVETQYF. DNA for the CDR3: TGTGCCAGCAGTTCGAACGTAGAGACCCAGTACTTC.